These 16 T cell receptor beta chains were sequenced from one sample in a study of T-cell memory formation after mild COVID-19. TCRdb re-analysed the 5' RACE reads in MiXCR, keeping a single row per CDR3 protein. The sample holds more than 200,000 distinct CDR3 sequences, less than 20% seen once. Sequences were obtained from PBMCs or a T cell subset sorted from them (not recorded which). These receptors all come from a man aged 18 to 29 who had mild COVID-19 (a few samples of this study predate the infection). Cell type and time point are not known.

The chain joins TRBV6-2 or TRBV6-3 to TRBJ1-1; no firm D call. The germline V gene encodes CDR1 MNHEY and CDR2 SVGEGT. Trimming left V 4 bases short and J 5 bases short, with 8 bases between. CDR3 length equals 12 residues. DNA for the CDR3: TGTGCCAGCAGTTCGTCATTTACTGAAGCTTTCTTT. This codes for CASSSSFTEAFF.

The rearrangement uses TRBV12-3 or TRBV12-4 and TRBJ2-3, with a tentative D call TRBD2 (7 bases). Trimming removed 6 bases from V and 4 bases from J, with 14 bases in between. The CDR3 covers 14 residues. The CDR3, as DNA: TGTGCCAGCAGCCAACAAGGGGGGGCAGATACGCAGTATTTT. Residues: CASSQQGGADTQYF.

This clonotype was observed a few times. The V and J genes are TRBV5-5 and TRBJ1-5; TRBD1 might be the D (5 bases). The CDR3 contains 14 residues. Trimming removed 2 bases from V and 5 bases from J, with 11 bases in between. The germline V gene encodes CDR1 SGHKS and CDR2 YYEKEE (reference sequence). CDR3 region: CASSLWGGDQPQHF. CDR3 bases: TGTGCCAGCAGCTTATGGGGGGGGGATCAGCCCCAGCATTTT.

A few counts support this clonotype. At one of its ends the junction is not consistent with the germline gene, which may arise from a read error. The chain recombines TRBV24-1 with TRBJ2-3, with TRBD2 identical over 7 bases. Per germline, CDR1 KGHDR and CDR2 SFDVKD. The CDR3 has 16 amino acids. In nucleotides, the CDR3 is TGTGCCACCAGTGACAAGACGGGGGGTACCACAAATACGCAGTATTTT. Translating it yields CATSDKTGGTTNTQYF.

This chain uses TRBV21-1 with TRBJ1-5. TRBV21-1 is described as a pseudogene. This CDR3 has 14 amino acids. CDR3 sequence (DNA): TGTGCCAGCAGCAAAGCGCCGATAAATCAGCCCCAGCATTTT. This translates into CASSKAPINQPQHF.

This clonotype was detected ten times or more. The genes are TRBV19 and TRBJ1-1; TRBD1 might be the D (5 bases). CDR3 length: 15 amino acids. V dropped 7 bases and J dropped 3 bases, with 18 bases sitting between them. The germline gives CDR1 LNHDA, CDR2 SQIVND (reference sequence). CDR3 residues: CASTLPGTDYTEAFF. In nucleotides, the CDR3 is TGTGCCAGTACCCTTCCAGGGACGGACTACACTGAAGCTTTCTTT. Together with reference TRBV19 and TRBJ1-1, the CDR3 gives the full variable domain: DGGITQSPKYLFRKEGQNVTLSCEQNLNHDAMYWYRQDPGQGLRLIYYSQIVNDFQKGDIAEGYSVSREKKESFPLTVTSAQKNPTAFYLCASTLPGTDYTEAFFGQGTRLTVV.

This clonotype appeared a few times. The gene calls are TRBV7-9 and TRBJ1-2; 7 bases match TRBD1. The length of the CDR3 is 15 residues. V lost 5 bases and J lost 2; bases outside the gene matches: 8. Germline-derived CDR1 and CDR2 are SEHNR and FQNEAQ (reference sequence). This CDR3 reads CASSRPGQENYGYTF. The CDR3 nucleotides read TGTGCCAGCAGCCGCCCCGGACAGGAGAACTATGGCTACACCTTC.

The V call is TRBV7-2, the J call TRBJ2-2; 8 bases line up with TRBD2. V shed 4 bases, J shed 6 bases, and the junction held 4 bases outside the gene matches. The CDR3 is 14 amino acids. From germline, CDR1 is SGHTA and CDR2 FQGNSA. CDR3 DNA: TGTGCCAGCAGCTCCGGGGGGGCCGCCGGGGAGCTGTTTTTT. Translated, it gives CASSSGGAAGELFF.

This clonotype has a handful of counts. The V call is TRBV5-8, the J call TRBJ2-3, with 10 bases that match TRBD1. Germline V gene data show CDR1 as SGHTS and CDR2 as YDEGEE. The J segment lost 5 bases and the V segment lost 3 bases, leaving 9 bases of the junction unmatched. This CDR3 spans 16 amino acids. CDR3 loop: CASSWGGTGVIDTQYF. The CDR3 DNA reads as TGTGCCAGCAGCTGGGGCGGGACAGGGGTCATAGATACGCAGTATTTT.

This chain connects TRBV11-2 to TRBJ1-6; D uncertain. Germline CDR1 and CDR2: SGHAT and FQNNGV. The CDR3 spans 14 residues. V lost 4 bases to trimming and J lost 7 bases, with 11 bases between them. The CDR3 DNA reads as TGTGCCAGCAGCTGGGCCATTAAGAATTCACCCCTCCACTTT. This gives the protein CASSWAIKNSPLHF.

This clonotype was seen a handful of times. The chain has TRBV6-5 and TRBJ1-2; no firm D call. The CDR3 is made up of 12 amino acids. Trimming took off 7 bases at V and 8 bases at J, with 14 bases between the two ends. Germline lookup yields CDR1 MNHEY and CDR2 SVGAGI. The CDR3 loop is CASKDPFLGYTF. The CDR3 coding sequence is TGTGCCAGCAAGGACCCCTTTTTGGGCTACACCTTC.

V usage is TRBV29-1 and J usage is TRBJ2-7; 9 nucleotides agree with TRBD1. Germline V gene sequence: CDR1 SQVTM, CDR2 ANQGSEA. V lost 2 bases and J lost 1; bases outside the gene matches: 3. The CDR3 contains 14 residues. CDR3 sequence reads: CSVEYRGLSYEQYF. The CDR3 DNA reads TGCAGCGTTGAATACAGGGGGCTATCCTACGAGCAGTACTTC.

The gene calls are TRBV20-1 and TRBJ1-2, with TRBD1 matching over 9 bases. Germline values: CDR1 DFQATT, CDR2 SNEGSKA (reference sequence). There are 13 residues in the CDR3. The trim removed 5 bases at V and 3 bases at J, leaving 4 bases unmatched. This CDR3 is CSAPDRGHYGYTF. Written as DNA, the CDR3 is TGCAGTGCTCCGGACAGGGGCCACTATGGCTACACCTTC.

The V and J genes are TRBV4-2 and TRBJ1-1; D possibly corresponds to TRBD1 (6 bases). Germline V lookup: CDR1 LGHNA, CDR2 YNFKEQ. The V end lost 0 bases, the J end lost 4 bases, and 9 bases lay between the germline ends. The CDR3 has 14 amino acids. CDR3 residues: CASSQETGTTEAFF. DNA of the CDR3: TGTGCCAGCAGCCAAGAGACAGGAACCACTGAAGCTTTCTTT.

This clonotype was picked up a small number of times. The chain combines TRBV15 with TRBJ1-1; 7 bases are a match to TRBD1. Germline values: CDR1 LNHNV, CDR2 YYDKDF (reference sequence). The junction had 1 base not matched to a gene; V was cut back by 1 base and J by 2 bases. This CDR3 has 14 residues. CDR3 in DNA: TGTGCCACCAGCAGAGTAGGGGGCAACACTGAAGCTTTCTTT. Protein product: CATSRVGGNTEAFF.

The genes are TRBV30 and TRBJ2-7, with 7 bases aligning to TRBD1. The CDR3 totals 15 residues. The germline V gene has CDR1 GTSNPN and CDR2 SVGIG (reference sequence). The trim removed 0 bases at V and 5 bases at J, leaving 10 bases unmatched. The CDR3 DNA reads TGTGCCTGGAGTGTAGGGCCACAGGGGTGGGACGAGCAGTACTTC. It yields the protein CAWSVGPQGWDEQYF.